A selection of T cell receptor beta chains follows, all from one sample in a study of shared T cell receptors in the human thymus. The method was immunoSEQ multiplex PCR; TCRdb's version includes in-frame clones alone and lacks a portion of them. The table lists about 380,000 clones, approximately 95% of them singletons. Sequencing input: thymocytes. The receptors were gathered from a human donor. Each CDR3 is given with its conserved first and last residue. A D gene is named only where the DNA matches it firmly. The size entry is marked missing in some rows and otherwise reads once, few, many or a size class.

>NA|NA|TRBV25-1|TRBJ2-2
TGTGCCAGCAGTGATAAATCGTTCGGGACTTCGAACACCGGGGAGCTGTTTTTT
CASSDKSFGTSNTGELFF
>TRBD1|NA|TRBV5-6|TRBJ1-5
TGTGCCAGCAGCTTGGCTGGACAGGTTTATAGCAATCAGCCCCAGCATTTT
CASSLAGQVYSNQPQHF
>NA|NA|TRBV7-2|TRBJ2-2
TGTGCCAGCAGCCCGGGGGTGGCCACCGGGGAGCTGTTTTTT
CASSPGVATGELFF
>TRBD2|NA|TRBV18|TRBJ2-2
TGTGCCAGCTCACAGGGACTAGCGGGAGAGAACACCGGGGAGCTGTTTTTT
CASSQGLAGENTGELFF
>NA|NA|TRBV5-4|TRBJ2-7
TGTGCCAGCAGCTTGGAAGCTAGCTCCTACGAGCAGTACTTC
CASSLEASSYEQYF
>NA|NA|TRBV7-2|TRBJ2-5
TGTGCCAGCAGCATAGGACAGTCTCAAGAGACCCAGTACTTC
CASSIGQSQETQYF
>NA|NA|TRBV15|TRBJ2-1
TGTGCCACCAGCAGGTACAATGAGCAGTTCTTC
CATSRYNEQFF
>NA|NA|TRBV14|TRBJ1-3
TGTGCCAGCAGCCAAGAAGTACAGGGAAACACCATATATTTT
CASSQEVQGNTIYF
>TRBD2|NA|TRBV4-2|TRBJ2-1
TGTGCCAGCAGGCTAGCGGGAGAGAATAATGGTGAGCAGTTCTTC
CASRLAGENNGEQFF
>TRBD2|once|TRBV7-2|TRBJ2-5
TGTGCCAGCAGCTCTCATTGGATCGGGACTAGCGGGAGCAGCGAGACCCAGTACTTC
CASSSHWIGTSGSSETQYF
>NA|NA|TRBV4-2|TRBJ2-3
TGTGCCAGCAGCCAAGAACGCGCAACAGATACGCAGTATTTT
CASSQERATDTQYF
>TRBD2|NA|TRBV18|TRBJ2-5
TGTGCCACCGCTTGGGGGAGGGAAGGAGAGACCCAGTACTTC
CATAWGREGETQYF
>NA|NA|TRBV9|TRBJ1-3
TGTGCCAGCAGCGTGAGGGTAACTGGAAACACCATATATTTT
CASSVRVTGNTIYF
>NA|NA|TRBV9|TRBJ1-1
TGTGCCAGCAGACCGCGGGACGGACTCCTGATGAACACTGAAGCTTTCTTT
CASRPRDGLLMNTEAFF
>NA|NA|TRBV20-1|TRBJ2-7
TGCAGTGCTAGAGTAGGCTACGAGCAGTACTTC
CSARVGYEQYF
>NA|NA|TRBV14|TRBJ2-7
TGTGCCAGCAGCCAAGATTCCCTAGCGCCGTACTTC
CASSQDSLAPYF
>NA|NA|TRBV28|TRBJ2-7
TGTGCCAGCGTTGAGGGAGAGCAGTACTTC
CASVEGEQYF
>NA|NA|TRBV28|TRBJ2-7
TGTGCCAGCAGTTTACCCGAAGGGGGGGGCTACGAGCAGTACTTC
CASSLPEGGGYEQYF
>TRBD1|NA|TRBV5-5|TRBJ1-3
TGTGCCAGCAGCTTGGAGGGACAGGGCTCTGGAAACACCATATATTTT
CASSLEGQGSGNTIYF
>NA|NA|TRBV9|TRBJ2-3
TGTGCCAGCAGCGTAGCGGGAGTCGGTGATACGCAGTATTTT
CASSVAGVGDTQYF
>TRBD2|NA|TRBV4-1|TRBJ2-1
TGCGCCAGCAGCCAAGATGGGCTAGCGGGATCAAGCTCCTACAATGAGCAGTTCTTC
CASSQDGLAGSSSYNEQFF
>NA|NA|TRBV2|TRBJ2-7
TGTGCCAGCAGTGAATGGAGGAAGGAGCAGTACTTC
CASSEWRKEQYF
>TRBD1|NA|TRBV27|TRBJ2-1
TGTGCCAGCAGTTTATCTCACAGGGGGTCAACCTACAATGAGCAGTTCTTC
CASSLSHRGSTYNEQFF
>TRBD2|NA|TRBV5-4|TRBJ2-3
TGTGCCAGCAGCTTGGCGGGAGGGACAGATACGCAGTATTTT
CASSLAGGTDTQYF
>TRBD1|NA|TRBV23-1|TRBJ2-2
TGCGCCAGCAGTCAGAGTAGGGACAGGGTGAACACCGGGGAGCTGTTTTTT
CASSQSRDRVNTGELFF